This TCR beta chain was recorded in a study of CXCR3-negative and CXCR3-positive naive CD8 T cells. Whole-study results and caveats: For the naive subsets, surface CD5 was similar, and TCR strength was inferred from TRB CDR3 properties.

To note about this clonotype: Its antigen remains unidentified.

The germline V gene has CDR1 DFQATT and CDR2 SNEGSKA (reference sequence). This CDR3 region has 15 residues. UMI-tagged TRB cDNA libraries were built via 5' RACE. TCRdb reanalyzed the 5' RACE reads and collapses them to one entry per CDR3 protein, without DNA. The sample table includes 45,000 to 55,000 distinct CDR3 sequences. The source material was memory CD8+ T cells from blood. The TCR sequence derives from a human donor in good health. Some clones in this sample may be carry-over from other donors' samples. V usage is TRBV20-1 and J usage is TRBJ2-3; the TRBD1 assignment by TCRdb is unverifiable without DNA. The CDR3: CSAPNVQDLTDTQYF.